This T cell receptor (beta chain) was identified in a study of cytomegalovirus exposure and HLA in healthy donors. Study conclusions and caveats: In a later analysis, V- and J-gene trimming of beta chains associated with a DCLRE1C missense variant, replicated independently. Among CMV-associated TCR beta chains, most appeared HLA-restricted in a later analysis. Cytomegalovirus association was listed for around 170 TCR beta chains.

The PCR contained 60 Vbeta and 13 Jbeta primers. Only in-frame clones appear in the TCRdb table, and some are missing; sequencing was by immunoSEQ multiplex PCR. The data show about 86,000 clones, about three quarters seen once. As regards this clone: Its antigen is as yet unknown.

Germline V gene data show CDR1 as LGHNA and CDR2 as YNFKEQ. Trimming cost V 0 bases and J 4 bases, with 10 bases left between them. The CDR3 sequence is 15 residues long. The sequence was obtained from a male donor in good health and CMV-seropositive. Specimen: PBMCs. V and J are TRBV4-2 and TRBJ2-1, with no clear D. CDR3 sequence (DNA): TGTGCCAGCAGCCAAGAGCCCCAGGTATACAATGAGCAGTTCTTC. Encoded protein: CASSQEPQVYNEQFF.